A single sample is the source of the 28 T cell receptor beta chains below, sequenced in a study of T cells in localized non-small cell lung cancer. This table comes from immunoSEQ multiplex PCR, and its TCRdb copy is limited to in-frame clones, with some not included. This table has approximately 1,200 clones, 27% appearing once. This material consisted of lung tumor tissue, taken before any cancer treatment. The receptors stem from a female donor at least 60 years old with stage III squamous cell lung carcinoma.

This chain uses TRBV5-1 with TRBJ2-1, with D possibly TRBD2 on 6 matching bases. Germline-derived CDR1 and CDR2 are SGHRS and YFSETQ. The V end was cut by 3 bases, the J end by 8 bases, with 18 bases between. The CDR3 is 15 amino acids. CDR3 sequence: CASSYTSNPPDEQFF. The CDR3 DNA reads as TGCGCCAGCAGCTATACTAGCAACCCCCCCGATGAGCAGTTCTTC.

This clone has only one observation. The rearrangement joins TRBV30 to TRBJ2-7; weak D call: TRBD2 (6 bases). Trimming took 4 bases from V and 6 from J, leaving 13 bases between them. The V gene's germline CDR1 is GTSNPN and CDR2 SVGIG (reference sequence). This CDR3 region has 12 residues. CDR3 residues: CAWKRPAGEQYF. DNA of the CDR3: TGTGCCTGGAAACGGCCAGCGGGCGAGCAGTACTTC.

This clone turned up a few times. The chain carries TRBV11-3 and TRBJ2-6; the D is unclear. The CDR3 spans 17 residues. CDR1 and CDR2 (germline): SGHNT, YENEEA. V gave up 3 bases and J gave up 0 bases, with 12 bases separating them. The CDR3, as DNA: TGTGCCAGCAGCTTCGATAAGAGGATCTCTGGGGCCAACGTCCTGACTTTC. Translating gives CASSFDKRISGANVLTF.

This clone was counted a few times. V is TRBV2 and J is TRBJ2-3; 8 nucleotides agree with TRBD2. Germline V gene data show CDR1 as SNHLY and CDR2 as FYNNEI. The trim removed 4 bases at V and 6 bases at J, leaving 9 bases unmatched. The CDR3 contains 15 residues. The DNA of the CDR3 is TGTGCCAGCAGTGTCGACGGGGGGGCCCCGGATACGCAGTATTTT. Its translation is CASSVDGGAPDTQYF.

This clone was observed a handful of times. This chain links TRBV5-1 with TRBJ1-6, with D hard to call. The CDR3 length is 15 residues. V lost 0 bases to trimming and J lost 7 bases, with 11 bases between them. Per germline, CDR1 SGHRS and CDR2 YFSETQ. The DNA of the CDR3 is TGCGCCAGCAGCTTGGCCGGGGAAGGCAATTCACCCCTCCACTTT. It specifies CASSLAGEGNSPLHF.

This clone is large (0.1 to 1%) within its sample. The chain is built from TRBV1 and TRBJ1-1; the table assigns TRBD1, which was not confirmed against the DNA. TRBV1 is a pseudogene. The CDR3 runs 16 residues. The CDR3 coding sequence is TGCACCAGCAGCCAAGCGGCAGGTGTCATGAACACTGAAGCTTTCTTT. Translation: CTSSQAAGVMNTEAFF.

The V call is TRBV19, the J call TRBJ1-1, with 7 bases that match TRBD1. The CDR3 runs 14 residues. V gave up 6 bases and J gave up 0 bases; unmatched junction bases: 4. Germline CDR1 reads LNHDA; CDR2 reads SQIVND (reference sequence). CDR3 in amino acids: CASREGAVNTEAFF. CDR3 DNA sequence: TGTGCCAGTAGGGAGGGGGCGGTGAACACTGAAGCTTTCTTT.

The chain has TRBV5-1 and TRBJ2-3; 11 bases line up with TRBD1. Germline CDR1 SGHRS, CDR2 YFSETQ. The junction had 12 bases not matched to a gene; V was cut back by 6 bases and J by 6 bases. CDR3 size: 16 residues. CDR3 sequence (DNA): TGCGCCAGCATCCGTGGGATAGGACAGGGGGCGGATACGCAGTATTTT. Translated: CASIRGIGQGADTQYF.

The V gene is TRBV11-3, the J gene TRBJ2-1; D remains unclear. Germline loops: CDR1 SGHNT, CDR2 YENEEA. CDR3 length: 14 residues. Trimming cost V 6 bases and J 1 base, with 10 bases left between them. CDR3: CASSIVGSYNEQFF. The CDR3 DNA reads TGTGCCAGCAGTATTGTAGGATCCTACAATGAGCAGTTCTTC.

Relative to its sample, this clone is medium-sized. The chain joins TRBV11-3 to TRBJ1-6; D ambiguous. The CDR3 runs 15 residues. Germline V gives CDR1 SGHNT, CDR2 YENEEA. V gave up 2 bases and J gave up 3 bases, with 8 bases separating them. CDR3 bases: TGTGCCAGCAGCTTAACCCCTGGCTATAATTCACCCCTCCACTTT. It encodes CASSLTPGYNSPLHF.

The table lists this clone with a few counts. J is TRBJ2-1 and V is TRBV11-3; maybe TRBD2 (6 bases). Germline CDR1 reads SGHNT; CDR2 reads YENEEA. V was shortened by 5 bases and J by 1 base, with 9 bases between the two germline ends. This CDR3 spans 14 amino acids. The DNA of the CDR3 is TGTGCCAGCAGCCGGGGGAGGTCCTACAATGAGCAGTTCTTC. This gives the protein CASSRGRSYNEQFF. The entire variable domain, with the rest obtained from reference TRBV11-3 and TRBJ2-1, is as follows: EAGVVQSPRYKIIEKKQPVAFWCNPISGHNTLYWYLQNLGQGPELLIRYENEEAVDDSQLPKDRFSAERLKGVDSTLKIQPAELGDSAVYLCASSRGRSYNEQFFGPGTRLTVL.

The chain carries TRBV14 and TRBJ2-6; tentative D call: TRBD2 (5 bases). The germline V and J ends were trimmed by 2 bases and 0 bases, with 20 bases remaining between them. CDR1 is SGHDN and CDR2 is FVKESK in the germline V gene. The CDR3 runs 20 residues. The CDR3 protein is CASSQLLSGRPLSGANVLTF. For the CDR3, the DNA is TGTGCCAGCAGCCAACTCTTGAGCGGACGTCCCCTCTCTGGGGCCAACGTCCTGACTTTC.

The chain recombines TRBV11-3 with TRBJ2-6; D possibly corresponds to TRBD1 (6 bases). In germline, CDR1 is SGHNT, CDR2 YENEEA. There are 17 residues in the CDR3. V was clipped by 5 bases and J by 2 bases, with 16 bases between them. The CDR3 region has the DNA TGTGCCAGCAGCCAGACAGGTGCCCGTCCTGGGGCCAACGTCCTGACTTTC. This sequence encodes CASSQTGARPGANVLTF.

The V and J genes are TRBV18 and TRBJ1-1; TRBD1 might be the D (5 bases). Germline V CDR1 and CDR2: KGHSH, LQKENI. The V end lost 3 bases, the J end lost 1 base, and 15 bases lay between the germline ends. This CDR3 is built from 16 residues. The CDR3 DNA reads TGTGCCAGCTCACCGACGCAGGGACGGGCGAACACTGAAGCTTTCTTT. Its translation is CASSPTQGRANTEAFF. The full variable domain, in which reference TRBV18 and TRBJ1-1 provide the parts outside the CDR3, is NAGVMQNPRHLVRRRGQEARLRCSPMKGHSHVYWYRQLPEEGLKFMVYLQKENIIDESGMPKERFSAEFPKEGPSILRIQQVVRGDSAAYFCASSPTQGRANTEAFFGQGTRLTVV.

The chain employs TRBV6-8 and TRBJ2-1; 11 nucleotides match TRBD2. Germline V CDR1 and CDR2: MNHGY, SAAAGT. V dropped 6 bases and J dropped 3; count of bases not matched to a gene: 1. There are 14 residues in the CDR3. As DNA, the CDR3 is TGTGCCAGCAGAACTAGCGGGGGCTACAATGAGCAGTTCTTC. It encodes CASRTSGGYNEQFF.

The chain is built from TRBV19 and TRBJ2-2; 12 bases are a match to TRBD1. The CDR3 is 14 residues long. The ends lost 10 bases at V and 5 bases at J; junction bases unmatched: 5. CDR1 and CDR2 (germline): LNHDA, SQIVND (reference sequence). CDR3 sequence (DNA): TGTGCCACCCGGGACAGGGGGCTGACCGGGGAGCTGTTTTTT. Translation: CATRDRGLTGELFF.

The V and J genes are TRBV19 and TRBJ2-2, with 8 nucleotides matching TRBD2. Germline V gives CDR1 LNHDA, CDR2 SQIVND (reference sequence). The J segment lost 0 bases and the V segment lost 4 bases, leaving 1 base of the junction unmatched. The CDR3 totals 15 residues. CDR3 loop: CASSNSGANTGELFF. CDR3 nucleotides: TGTGCCAGTAGTAATAGCGGGGCGAACACCGGGGAGCTGTTTTTT.

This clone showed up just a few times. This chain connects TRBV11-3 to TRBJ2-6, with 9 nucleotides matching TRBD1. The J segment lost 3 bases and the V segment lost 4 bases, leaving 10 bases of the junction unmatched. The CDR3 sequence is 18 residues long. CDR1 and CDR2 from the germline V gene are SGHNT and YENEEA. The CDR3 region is CASSSLRDREDGANVLTF. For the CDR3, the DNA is TGTGCCAGCAGCTCTCTCCGGGACAGGGAAGATGGGGCCAACGTCCTGACTTTC.

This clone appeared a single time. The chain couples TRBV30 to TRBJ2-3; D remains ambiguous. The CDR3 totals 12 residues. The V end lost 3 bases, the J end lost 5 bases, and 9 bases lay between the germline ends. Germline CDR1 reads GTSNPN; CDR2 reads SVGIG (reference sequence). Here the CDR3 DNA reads TGTGCCTGGAGCGTAAGGCAAGATACGCAGTATTTT. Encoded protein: CAWSVRQDTQYF.

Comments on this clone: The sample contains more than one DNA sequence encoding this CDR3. In DNA form, the CDR3 reads TGTGCCAGCAGTTCCCCCGGGGGGCTAGGAGAGACCCAGTACTTC. Translation gives CASSSPGGLGETQYF. This rearrangement joins TRBV28 to TRBJ2-5; D perhaps matches TRBD2 (7 bases). Germline V gene sequence: CDR1 MDHEN, CDR2 SYDVKM. This CDR3 is built from 15 residues. V gave up 4 bases and J gave up 4 bases, with 16 bases separating them.

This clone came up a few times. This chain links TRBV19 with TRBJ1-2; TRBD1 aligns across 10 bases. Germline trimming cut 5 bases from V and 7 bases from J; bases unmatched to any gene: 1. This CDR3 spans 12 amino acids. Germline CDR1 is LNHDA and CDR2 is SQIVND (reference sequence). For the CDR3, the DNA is TGTGCCAGTAGTCGGGACAGGGGTGGCTACACCTTC. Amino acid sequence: CASSRDRGGYTF.

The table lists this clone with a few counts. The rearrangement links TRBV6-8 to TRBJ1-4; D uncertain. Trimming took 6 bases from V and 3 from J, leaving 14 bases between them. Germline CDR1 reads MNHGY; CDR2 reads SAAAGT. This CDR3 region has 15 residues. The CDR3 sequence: CASRSGEGANEKLFF. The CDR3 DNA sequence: TGTGCCAGCAGGAGTGGGGAAGGCGCTAATGAAAAACTGTTTTTT.

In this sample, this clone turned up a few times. This chain's CDR3 is CASSYGRLGAGELFF. CDR3 nucleotide sequence: TGTGCCAGCAGTTACGGACGCTTGGGGGCGGGGGAGCTGTTTTTT. The V and J genes are TRBV6-8 and TRBJ2-2; D is perhaps TRBD1 (6 bases). Germline assignment: CDR1 MNHGY and CDR2 SAAAGT. This CDR3 is 15 amino acids long. The ends were cut back, 2 bases at V and 8 bases at J, with 15 bases in the middle.

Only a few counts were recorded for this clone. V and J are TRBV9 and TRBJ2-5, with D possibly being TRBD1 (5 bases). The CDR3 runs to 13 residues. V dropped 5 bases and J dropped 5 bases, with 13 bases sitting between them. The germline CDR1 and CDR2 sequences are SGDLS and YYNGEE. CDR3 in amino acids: CASRSGAGETQYF. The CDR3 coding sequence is TGTGCCAGCAGGTCCGGCGCAGGGGAGACCCAGTACTTC.

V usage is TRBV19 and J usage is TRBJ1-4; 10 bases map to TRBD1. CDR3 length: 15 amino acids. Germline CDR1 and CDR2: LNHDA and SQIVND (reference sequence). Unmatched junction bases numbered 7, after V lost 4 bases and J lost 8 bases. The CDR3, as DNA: TGTGCCAGTAGTACCCCGGGACAGGGGATCGAAAAACTGTTTTTT. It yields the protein CASSTPGQGIEKLFF. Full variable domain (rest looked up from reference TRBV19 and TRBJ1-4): DGGITQSPKYLFRKEGQNVTLSCEQNLNHDAMYWYRQDPGQGLRLIYYSQIVNDFQKGDIAEGYSVSREKKESFPLTVTSAQKNPTAFYLCASSTPGQGIEKLFFGSGTQLSVL.

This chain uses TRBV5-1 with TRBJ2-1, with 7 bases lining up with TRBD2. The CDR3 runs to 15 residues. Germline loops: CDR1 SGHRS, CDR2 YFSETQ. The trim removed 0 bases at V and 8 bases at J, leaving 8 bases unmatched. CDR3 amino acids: CASSLGPGGSDEQFF. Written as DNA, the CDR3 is TGCGCCAGCAGCTTGGGGCCTGGCGGGAGCGATGAGCAGTTCTTC.

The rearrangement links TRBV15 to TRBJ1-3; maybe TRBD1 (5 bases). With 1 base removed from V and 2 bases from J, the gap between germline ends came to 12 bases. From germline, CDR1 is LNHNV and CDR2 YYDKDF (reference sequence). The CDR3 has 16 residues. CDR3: CATSRGGDGTGNTIYF. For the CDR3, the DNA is TGTGCCACCAGCAGAGGGGGGGACGGCACTGGAAACACCATATATTTT.

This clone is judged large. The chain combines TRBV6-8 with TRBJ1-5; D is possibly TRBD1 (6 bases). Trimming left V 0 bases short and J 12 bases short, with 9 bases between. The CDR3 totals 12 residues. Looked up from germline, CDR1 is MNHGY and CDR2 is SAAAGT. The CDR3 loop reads CASSYSAGDQHF. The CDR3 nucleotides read TGTGCCAGCAGTTACTCTGCAGGGGACCAGCATTTT.